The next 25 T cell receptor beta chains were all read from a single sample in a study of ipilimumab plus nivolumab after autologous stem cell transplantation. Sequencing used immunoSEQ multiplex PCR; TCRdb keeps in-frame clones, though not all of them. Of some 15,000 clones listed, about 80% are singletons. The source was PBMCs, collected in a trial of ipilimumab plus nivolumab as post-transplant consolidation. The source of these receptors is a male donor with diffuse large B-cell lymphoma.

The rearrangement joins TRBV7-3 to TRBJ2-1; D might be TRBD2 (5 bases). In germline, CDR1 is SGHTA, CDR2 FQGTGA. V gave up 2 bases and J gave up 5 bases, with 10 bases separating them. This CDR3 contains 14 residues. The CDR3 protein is CASSLFGENNEQFF. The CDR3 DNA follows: TGTGCCAGCAGCTTATTTGGGGAGAACAATGAGCAGTTCTTC. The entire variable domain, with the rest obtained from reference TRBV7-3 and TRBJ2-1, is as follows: GAGVSQTPSNKVTEKGKYVELRCDPISGHTALYWYRQSLGQGPEFLIYFQGTGAADDSGLPNDRFFAVRPEGSVSTLKIQRTERGDSAVYLCASSLFGENNEQFFGPGTRLTVL.

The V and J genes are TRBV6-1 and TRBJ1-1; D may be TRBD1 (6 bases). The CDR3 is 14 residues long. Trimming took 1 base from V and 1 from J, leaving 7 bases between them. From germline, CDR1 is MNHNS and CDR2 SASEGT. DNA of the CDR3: TGTGCCAGCAGTGAAGGACAGGAGAACACTGAAGCTTTCTTT. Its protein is CASSEGQENTEAFF.

In DNA form, the CDR3 reads TGTGCCAGTAGCCCGTCTCCGGGACAGGCCGCCGTGCTTGGCTACACCTTC. Protein sequence: CASSPSPGQAAVLGYTF. V usage is TRBV19 and J usage is TRBJ1-2; the match to TRBD1 covers 8 bases. Germline-derived CDR1 and CDR2 are LNHDA and SQIVND (reference sequence). The J segment lost 7 bases and the V segment lost 6 bases, leaving 19 bases of the junction unmatched. The CDR3 runs 17 residues.

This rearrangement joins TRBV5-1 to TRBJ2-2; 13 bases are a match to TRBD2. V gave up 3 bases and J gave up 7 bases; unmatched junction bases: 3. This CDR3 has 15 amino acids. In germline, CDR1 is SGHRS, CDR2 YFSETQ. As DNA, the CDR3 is TGCGCCAGCAGCTATCGGACTAGCGGGAGCGGGGAGCTGTTTTTT. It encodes CASSYRTSGSGELFF.

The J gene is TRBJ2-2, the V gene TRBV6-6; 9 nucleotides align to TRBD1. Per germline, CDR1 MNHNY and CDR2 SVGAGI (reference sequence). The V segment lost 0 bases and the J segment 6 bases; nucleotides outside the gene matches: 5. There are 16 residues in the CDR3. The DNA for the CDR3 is TGTGCCAGCAGTTACTCGAGACAGGGGGTAGCCGGGGAGCTGTTTTTT. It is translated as CASSYSRQGVAGELFF.

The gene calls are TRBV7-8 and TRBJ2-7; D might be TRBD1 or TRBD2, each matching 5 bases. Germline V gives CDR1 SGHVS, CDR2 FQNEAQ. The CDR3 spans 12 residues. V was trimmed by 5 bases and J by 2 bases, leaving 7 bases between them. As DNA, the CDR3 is TGTGCCAGCAGCCCGGGACCCTACGAGCAGTACTTC. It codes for CASSPGPYEQYF.

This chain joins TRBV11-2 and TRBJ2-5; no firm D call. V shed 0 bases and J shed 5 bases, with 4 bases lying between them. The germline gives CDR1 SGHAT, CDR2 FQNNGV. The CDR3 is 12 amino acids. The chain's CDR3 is CASSLDRETQYF. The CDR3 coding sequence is TGTGCCAGCAGCTTAGATCGGGAGACCCAGTACTTC.

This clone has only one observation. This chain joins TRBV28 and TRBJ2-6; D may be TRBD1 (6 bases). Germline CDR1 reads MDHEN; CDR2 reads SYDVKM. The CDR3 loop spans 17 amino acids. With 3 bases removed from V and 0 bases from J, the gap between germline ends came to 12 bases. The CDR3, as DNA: TGTGCCAGCAGTTTCGCAGGGGCCGGCTCTGGGGCCAACGTCCTGACTTTC. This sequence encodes CASSFAGAGSGANVLTF. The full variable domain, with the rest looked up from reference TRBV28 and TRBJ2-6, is DVKVTQSSRYLVKRTGEKVFLECVQDMDHENMFWYRQDPGLGLRLIYFSYDVKMKEKGDIPEGYSVSREKKERFSLILESASTNQTSMYLCASSFAGAGSGANVLTFGAGSRLTVL.

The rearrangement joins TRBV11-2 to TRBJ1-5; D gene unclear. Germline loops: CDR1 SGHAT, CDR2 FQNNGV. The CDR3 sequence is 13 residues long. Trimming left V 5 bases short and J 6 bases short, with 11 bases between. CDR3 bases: TGTGCCAGCAGCCGAAAGCCAGGTCAGCCCCAGCATTTT. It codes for CASSRKPGQPQHF.

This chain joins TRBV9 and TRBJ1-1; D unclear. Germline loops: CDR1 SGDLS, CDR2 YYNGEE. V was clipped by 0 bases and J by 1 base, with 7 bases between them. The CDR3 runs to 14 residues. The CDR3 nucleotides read TGTGCCAGCAGCGTAGATGTCAAGAACACTGAAGCTTTCTTT. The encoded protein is CASSVDVKNTEAFF.

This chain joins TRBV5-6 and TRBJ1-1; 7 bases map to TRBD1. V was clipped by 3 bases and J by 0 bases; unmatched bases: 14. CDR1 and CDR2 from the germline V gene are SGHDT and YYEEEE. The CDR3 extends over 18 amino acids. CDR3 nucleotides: TGTGCCAGCAGCTGGGGAGGTGACAGGGCAACCATGAACACTGAAGCTTTCTTT. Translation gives CASSWGGDRATMNTEAFF.

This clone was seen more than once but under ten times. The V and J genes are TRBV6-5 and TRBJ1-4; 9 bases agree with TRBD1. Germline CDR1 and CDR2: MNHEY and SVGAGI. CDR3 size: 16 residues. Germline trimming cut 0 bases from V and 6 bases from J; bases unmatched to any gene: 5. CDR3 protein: CASSYSDGTGHEKLFF. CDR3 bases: TGTGCCAGCAGTTACTCGGACGGGACAGGGCATGAAAAACTGTTTTTT.

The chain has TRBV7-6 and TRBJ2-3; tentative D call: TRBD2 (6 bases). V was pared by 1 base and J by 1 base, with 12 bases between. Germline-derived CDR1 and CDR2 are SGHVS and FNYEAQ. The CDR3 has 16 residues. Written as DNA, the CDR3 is TGTGCCAGCAGCTTAGGCGGAGGGTTGGGCACAGATACGCAGTATTTT. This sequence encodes CASSLGGGLGTDTQYF. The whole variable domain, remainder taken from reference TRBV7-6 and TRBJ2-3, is GAGVSQSPRYKVTKRGQDVALRCDPISGHVSLYWYRQALGQGPEFLTYFNYEAQQDKSGLPNDRFSAERPEGSISTLTIQRTEQRDSAMYRCASSLGGGLGTDTQYFGPGTRLTVL.

The CDR3 bases are TGCGCCAGCAGCCAAGATCGGGGCCGTATGAACACTGAAGCTTTCTTT. Its translation is CASSQDRGRMNTEAFF. The chain recombines TRBV4-1 with TRBJ1-1; TRBD1 might be the D (5 bases). The V end lost 0 bases, the J end lost 0 bases, and 11 bases lay between the germline ends. The CDR3 loop spans 16 amino acids. Germline CDR1 is MGHRA and CDR2 is YSYEKL.

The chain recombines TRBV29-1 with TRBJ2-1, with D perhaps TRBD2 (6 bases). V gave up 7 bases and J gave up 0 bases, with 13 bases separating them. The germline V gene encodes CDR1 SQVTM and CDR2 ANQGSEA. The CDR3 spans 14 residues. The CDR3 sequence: CSAYLTSSYNEQFF. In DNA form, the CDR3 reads TGCAGCGCCTACCTGACTAGCTCCTACAATGAGCAGTTCTTC.

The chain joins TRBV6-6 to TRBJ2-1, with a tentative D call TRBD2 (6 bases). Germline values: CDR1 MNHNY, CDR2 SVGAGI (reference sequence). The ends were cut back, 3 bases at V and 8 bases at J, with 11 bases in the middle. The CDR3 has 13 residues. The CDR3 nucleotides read TGTGCCAGCAGTTATTTGACGGGGGATGAGCAGTTCTTC. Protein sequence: CASSYLTGDEQFF.

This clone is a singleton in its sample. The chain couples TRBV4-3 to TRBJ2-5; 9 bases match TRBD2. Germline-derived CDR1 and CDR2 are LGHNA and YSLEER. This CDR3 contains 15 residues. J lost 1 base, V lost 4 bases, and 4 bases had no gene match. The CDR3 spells CASSPEGLAQETQYF. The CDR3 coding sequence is TGCGCCAGCAGCCCGGAGGGACTAGCCCAAGAGACCCAGTACTTC.

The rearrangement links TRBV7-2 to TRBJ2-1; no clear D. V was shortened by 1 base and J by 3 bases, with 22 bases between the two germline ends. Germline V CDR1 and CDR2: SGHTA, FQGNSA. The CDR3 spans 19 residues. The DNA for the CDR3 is TGTGCCAGCAGCTTAGTTTTTTTCACGTCGCTGGGTAACTACAATGAGCAGTTCTTC. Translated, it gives CASSLVFFTSLGNYNEQFF.

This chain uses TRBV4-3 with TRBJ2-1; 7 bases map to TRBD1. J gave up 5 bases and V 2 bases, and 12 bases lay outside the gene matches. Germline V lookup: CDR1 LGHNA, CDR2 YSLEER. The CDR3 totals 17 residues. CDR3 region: CASSQLYRGSIHNEQFF. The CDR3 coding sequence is TGCGCCAGCAGCCAACTTTACAGGGGCTCGATTCACAATGAGCAGTTCTTC.

The CDR3 coding sequence is TGTGCCAGCAGCTTATTAGGGGGCACAGATACGCAGTATTTT. Translated, it gives CASSLLGGTDTQYF. The J gene is TRBJ2-3, the V gene TRBV7-9, with D possibly TRBD1 on 5 matching bases. Germline lookup yields CDR1 SEHNR and CDR2 FQNEAQ (reference sequence). Trimming shortened V by 2 bases and J by 1 base, and 7 bases separated the two germline ends. CDR3 length: 14 amino acids.

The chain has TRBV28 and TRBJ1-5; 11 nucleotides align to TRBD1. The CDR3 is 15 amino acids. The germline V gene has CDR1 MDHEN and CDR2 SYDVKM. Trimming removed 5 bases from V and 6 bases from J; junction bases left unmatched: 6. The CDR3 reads CASSTGQGAVQPQHF. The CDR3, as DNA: TGTGCCAGCAGTACTGGACAGGGGGCTGTTCAGCCCCAGCATTTT.

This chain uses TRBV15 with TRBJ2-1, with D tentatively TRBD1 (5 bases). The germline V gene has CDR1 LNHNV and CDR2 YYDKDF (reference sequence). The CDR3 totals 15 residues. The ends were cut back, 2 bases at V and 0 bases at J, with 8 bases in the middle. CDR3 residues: CATSRRQSSYNEQFF. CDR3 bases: TGTGCCACCAGCAGAAGACAGAGCTCCTACAATGAGCAGTTCTTC.

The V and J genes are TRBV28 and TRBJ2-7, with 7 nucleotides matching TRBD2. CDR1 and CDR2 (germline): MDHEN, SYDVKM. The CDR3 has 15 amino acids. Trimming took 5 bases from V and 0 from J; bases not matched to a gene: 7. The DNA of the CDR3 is TGTGCCAGCAGTCTCCTAGCGGAAAGCTCCTACGAGCAGTACTTC. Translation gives CASSLLAESSYEQYF. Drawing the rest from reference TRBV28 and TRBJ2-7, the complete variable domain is DVKVTQSSRYLVKRTGEKVFLECVQDMDHENMFWYRQDPGLGLRLIYFSYDVKMKEKGDIPEGYSVSREKKERFSLILESASTNQTSMYLCASSLLAESSYEQYFGPGTRLTVT.

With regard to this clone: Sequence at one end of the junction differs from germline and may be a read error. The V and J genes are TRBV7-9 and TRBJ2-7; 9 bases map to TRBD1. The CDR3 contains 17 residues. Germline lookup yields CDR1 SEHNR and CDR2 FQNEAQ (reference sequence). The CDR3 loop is CASSIAGTGSFLNEQYF. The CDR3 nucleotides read TGTGCCAGCAGCATAGCCGGGACAGGGAGTTTTCTGAACGAGCAGTACTTC.

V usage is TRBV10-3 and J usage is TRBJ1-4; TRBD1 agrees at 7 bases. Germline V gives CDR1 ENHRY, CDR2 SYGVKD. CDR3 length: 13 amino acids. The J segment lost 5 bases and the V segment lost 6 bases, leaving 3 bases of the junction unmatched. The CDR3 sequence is CAIRDRSNEKLFF. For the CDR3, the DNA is TGTGCCATCAGGGACAGGTCCAATGAAAAACTGTTTTTT.